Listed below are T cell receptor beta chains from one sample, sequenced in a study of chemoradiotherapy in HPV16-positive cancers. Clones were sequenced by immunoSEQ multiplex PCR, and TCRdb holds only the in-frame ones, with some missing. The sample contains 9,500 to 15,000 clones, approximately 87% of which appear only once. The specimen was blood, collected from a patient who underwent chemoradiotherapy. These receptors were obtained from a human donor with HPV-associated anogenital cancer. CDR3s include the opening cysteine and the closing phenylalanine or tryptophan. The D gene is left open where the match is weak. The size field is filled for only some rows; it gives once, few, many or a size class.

CDR3 DNA: TGTGCCAGCAGCTTGTCGGACAGCCTCTCTGGGGCCAACGTCCTGACTTTC
CDR3 protein: CASSLSDSLSGANVLTF
V gene: TRBV5-4
D gene: .
clone size: .
J gene: TRBJ2-6

CDR3 DNA: TGTGCCAGCAGCCGGGAGGGGCGGAGGGCGCATGAATGCACAGATACGCAGTATTTT
CDR3 protein: CASSREGRRAHECTDTQYF
V gene: TRBV21-1
D gene: .
clone size: .
J gene: TRBJ2-3

CDR3 DNA: TGTGCCAGCAGTTTACCCGTTCCCGGGACAGGGACTACCAACTATGGCTACACCTTC
CDR3 protein: CASSLPVPGTGTTNYGYTF
V gene: TRBV5-7
D gene: TRBD1
clone size: .
J gene: TRBJ1-2

CDR3 DNA: TGTGCTAGTGGTTTGTCCCAGGGTAGGAAGTACGAGCAGTACTTC
CDR3 protein: CASGLSQGRKYEQYF
V gene: TRBV12-5
D gene: .
clone size: once
J gene: TRBJ2-7

CDR3 DNA: TGTGCCAGCAGCCTAATGGGGGCTGGGCGAAATGAAAAACTGTTTTTT
CDR3 protein: CASSLMGAGRNEKLFF
V gene: TRBV7-9
D gene: .
clone size: .
J gene: TRBJ1-4

CDR3 DNA: TGTGCCAGCAGCATTACCCGGGACTCCGAGCAGTTCTTC
CDR3 protein: CASSITRDSEQFF
V gene: TRBV6-5
D gene: .
clone size: .
J gene: TRBJ2-1

CDR3 DNA: TGTGCCAGCAGCGCCGGGACAGCCTCCTACAATGAGCAGTTCTTC
CDR3 protein: CASSAGTASYNEQFF
V gene: TRBV11-2
D gene: TRBD1
clone size: .
J gene: TRBJ2-1

CDR3 DNA: TGTGCCAGCAGCCCGGGACAGATTCTTTATAATGAAAAACTGTTTTTT
CDR3 protein: CASSPGQILYNEKLFF
V gene: TRBV7-8
D gene: TRBD1
clone size: .
J gene: TRBJ1-4

CDR3 DNA: TGTGCCAGTAGTATGACAGCAACTAATGAAAAACTGTTTTTT
CDR3 protein: CASSMTATNEKLFF
V gene: TRBV19
D gene: .
clone size: .
J gene: TRBJ1-4

CDR3 DNA: TGTGCCAGCAGCTTAGTACCCCAGGGTCAGCCCCAGCATTTT
CDR3 protein: CASSLVPQGQPQHF
V gene: TRBV7-2
D gene: .
clone size: few
J gene: TRBJ1-5

CDR3 DNA: TGTGCCACCAGCGCCCGTGTAGGGGACTACCAAGAGACCCAGTACTTC
CDR3 protein: CATSARVGDYQETQYF
V gene: TRBV15
D gene: .
clone size: .
J gene: TRBJ2-5

CDR3 DNA: TGTGCCAGCAGCGTCGGAGGGGGGAACGAGCAGTACTTC
CDR3 protein: CASSVGGGNEQYF
V gene: TRBV7-9
D gene: .
clone size: .
J gene: TRBJ2-7

CDR3 DNA: TGCGCCAGCAGCTTGGGGGGGCAAGCGGGAGAGCAGTACTTC
CDR3 protein: CASSLGGQAGEQYF
V gene: TRBV5-1
D gene: .
clone size: .
J gene: TRBJ2-7

CDR3 DNA: TGTGCCAGCAGCTTAATCGGGCTGCGGTACAATGAGCAGTTCTTC
CDR3 protein: CASSLIGLRYNEQFF
V gene: TRBV5-8
D gene: .
clone size: .
J gene: TRBJ2-1

CDR3 DNA: TGTGCCAGCAGTCCCCTCGGAACCGGGGAGCTGTTTTTT
CDR3 protein: CASSPLGTGELFF
V gene: TRBV6-5
D gene: .
clone size: .
J gene: TRBJ2-2

CDR3 DNA: TGTGCCAGCAGGAGACAGGTGAACACCGGGGAGCTGTTTTTT
CDR3 protein: CASRRQVNTGELFF
V gene: TRBV6-5
D gene: .
clone size: .
J gene: TRBJ2-2

CDR3 DNA: TGTGCCAGCAGCGTAAGGGACTATGACGATACGCAGTATTTT
CDR3 protein: CASSVRDYDDTQYF
V gene: TRBV9
D gene: TRBD2
clone size: .
J gene: TRBJ2-3

CDR3 DNA: TGTGCCAGCAGTGACACCATGAACACTGAAGCTTTCTTT
CDR3 protein: CASSDTMNTEAFF
V gene: TRBV6-4
D gene: .
clone size: .
J gene: TRBJ1-1

CDR3 DNA: TGTGCCAGCAGCCAAGAAGGCCCCTCCACATACAATGAGCAGTTCTTC
CDR3 protein: CASSQEGPSTYNEQFF
V gene: TRBV4-2
D gene: .
clone size: .
J gene: TRBJ2-1

CDR3 DNA: TGTGCCAGCAGCCCCGAAAGGGACAGCTACGAGCAGTACTTC
CDR3 protein: CASSPERDSYEQYF
V gene: TRBV5-6
D gene: TRBD1
clone size: .
J gene: TRBJ2-7

CDR3 DNA: TGTGCCAGCAGTTTACGAGCGGGACAGGGGGCAGCTGGAAACACCATATATTTT
CDR3 protein: CASSLRAGQGAAGNTIYF
V gene: TRBV27
D gene: TRBD1
clone size: .
J gene: TRBJ1-3

CDR3 DNA: TGCGCCAGCAGCATGACAGGGACGTTGAACACTGAAGCTTTCTTT
CDR3 protein: CASSMTGTLNTEAFF
V gene: TRBV4-1
D gene: TRBD1
clone size: .
J gene: TRBJ1-1

CDR3 DNA: TGTGCCAGCAGCTTAGGAAGGGTATCAGCTGAAGCTTTCTTT
CDR3 protein: CASSLGRVSAEAFF
V gene: TRBV13
D gene: .
clone size: .
J gene: TRBJ1-1

CDR3 DNA: TGCGCCAGCAGCTTGCAGGGATGGAATGAAAAACTGTTTTTT
CDR3 protein: CASSLQGWNEKLFF
V gene: TRBV5-1
D gene: .
clone size: .
J gene: TRBJ1-4

CDR3 DNA: TGTGCCAGCAGCCCAACTACAGCTACCTACAATGAGCAGTTCTTC
CDR3 protein: CASSPTTATYNEQFF
V gene: TRBV7-2
D gene: .
clone size: .
J gene: TRBJ2-1

CDR3 DNA: TGTGCCAGTAGTATTAGCGGGGGGGGAGGGCCCACGCAGTATTTT
CDR3 protein: CASSISGGGGPTQYF
V gene: TRBV19
D gene: TRBD2
clone size: .
J gene: TRBJ2-3

CDR3 DNA: TGTGCCAGCAGTGATGTAAGCGGGGGGGTCGATGAGCAGTTCTTC
CDR3 protein: CASSDVSGGVDEQFF
V gene: TRBV2
D gene: TRBD2
clone size: .
J gene: TRBJ2-1

CDR3 DNA: TGTGCCAGCAGCTTGACAGGGACGAACACTGAAGCTTTCTTT
CDR3 protein: CASSLTGTNTEAFF
V gene: TRBV5-4
D gene: .
clone size: .
J gene: TRBJ1-1

CDR3 DNA: TGTGCCAGCAGCTTATTACACAGGGTACCCGAAATAGACTATGGCTACACCTTC
CDR3 protein: CASSLLHRVPEIDYGYTF
V gene: TRBV11-2
D gene: .
clone size: .
J gene: TRBJ1-2

CDR3 DNA: TGTGCCAGCAGTGCGACAGGCCTTCCTGAAGCTTTCTTT
CDR3 protein: CASSATGLPEAFF
V gene: TRBV6-1
D gene: .
clone size: once
J gene: TRBJ1-1

CDR3 DNA: TGTGCCAGCAGTTATAATGGACTAGGAGCATCCTACGAGCAGTACTTC
CDR3 protein: CASSYNGLGASYEQYF
V gene: TRBV2
D gene: TRBD2
clone size: .
J gene: TRBJ2-7

CDR3 DNA: TGTGCCAGCGGCCGGGACAGCGGAAACACCATATATTTT
CDR3 protein: CASGRDSGNTIYF
V gene: TRBV11-1
D gene: TRBD1
clone size: .
J gene: TRBJ1-3

CDR3 DNA: TGTGCCAGCAGGCGGGGGGCCTACTACGAGCAGTACTTC
CDR3 protein: CASRRGAYYEQYF
V gene: TRBV27
D gene: TRBD2
clone size: .
J gene: TRBJ2-7

CDR3 DNA: TGTGCCAGCAGCTCAAGCGGGGGGGCCTTCTACAATGAGCAGTTCTTC
CDR3 protein: CASSSSGGAFYNEQFF
V gene: TRBV7-8
D gene: TRBD2
clone size: .
J gene: TRBJ2-1

CDR3 DNA: TGCGCCAGCAGCTTGGAATACGCGGGGGGGCCGGGTGAGCAGTTCTTC
CDR3 protein: CASSLEYAGGPGEQFF
V gene: TRBV5-1
D gene: TRBD2
clone size: .
J gene: TRBJ2-1

CDR3 DNA: TGTGCCTGGGGACAGTACCCCTACAATGAGCAGTTCTTC
CDR3 protein: CAWGQYPYNEQFF
V gene: TRBV30
D gene: .
clone size: .
J gene: TRBJ2-1

CDR3 DNA: TGTGCCAGCTCCCTTAACGGGGTCTCCTACGAGCAGTACTTC
CDR3 protein: CASSLNGVSYEQYF
V gene: TRBV18
D gene: .
clone size: .
J gene: TRBJ2-7

CDR3 DNA: TGTGCCAGCAGCTCTGGACAGGGGACTGGCTACACCTTC
CDR3 protein: CASSSGQGTGYTF
V gene: TRBV7-8
D gene: TRBD1
clone size: .
J gene: TRBJ1-2

CDR3 DNA: TGTGCCACCAGCAGAGGGAATCAGCCCCAGCATTTT
CDR3 protein: CATSRGNQPQHF
V gene: TRBV15
D gene: .
clone size: .
J gene: TRBJ1-5

CDR3 DNA: TGTGCCTGGAGCCCGACCAACATGGGGATAAACTATGGCTACACCTTC
CDR3 protein: CAWSPTNMGINYGYTF
V gene: TRBV30
D gene: .
clone size: .
J gene: TRBJ1-2

CDR3 DNA: TGTGCCATCAGTGACGGCTATACGCAGTATTTT
CDR3 protein: CAISDGYTQYF
V gene: TRBV10-3
D gene: .
clone size: .
J gene: TRBJ2-3

CDR3 DNA: TGTGCCAGCAATAGACCGGGACGGAGTAATGAAAAACTGTTTTTT
CDR3 protein: CASNRPGRSNEKLFF
V gene: TRBV6-1
D gene: .
clone size: .
J gene: TRBJ1-4

CDR3 DNA: TGTGCCAGCACTACTCCCCGCAGTCCTGCTACGAAGCAGTACTTC
CDR3 protein: CASTTPRSPATKQYF
V gene: TRBV6-5
D gene: .
clone size: .
J gene: TRBJ2-7

CDR3 DNA: TGTGCCAGCAGCCTGGGGGGATACAATCAGCCCCAGCATTTT
CDR3 protein: CASSLGGYNQPQHF
V gene: TRBV6-5
D gene: .
clone size: .
J gene: TRBJ1-5

CDR3 DNA: TGCGCCAGCAGCCATTCCGGGACTAGCGGGGGGAACCACAATGAGCAGTTCTTC
CDR3 protein: CASSHSGTSGGNHNEQFF
V gene: TRBV4-3
D gene: TRBD2
clone size: .
J gene: TRBJ2-1

CDR3 DNA: TGTGCCAGCAGCACCGGGACTAGCGGATTACAAGAGACCCAGTACTTC
CDR3 protein: CASSTGTSGLQETQYF
V gene: TRBV7-2
D gene: TRBD2
clone size: once
J gene: TRBJ2-5

CDR3 DNA: TGTGCCAGTAGTGCCTACCGGGACCAGGGATATGGCTACACCTTC
CDR3 protein: CASSAYRDQGYGYTF
V gene: TRBV19
D gene: .
clone size: .
J gene: TRBJ1-2

CDR3 DNA: TGCGCCAGCAGCTTGGAGGGGGGGCAAGGTGGAAACACCATATATTTT
CDR3 protein: CASSLEGGQGGNTIYF
V gene: TRBV5-1
D gene: .
clone size: once
J gene: TRBJ1-3

CDR3 DNA: TGTGCCAGCAGTGAATTTCCGGGGTGGAACACCGGGGAGCTGTTTTTT
CDR3 protein: CASSEFPGWNTGELFF
V gene: TRBV2
D gene: .
clone size: .
J gene: TRBJ2-2

CDR3 DNA: TGTGCCAGCAGCCCGGGACAGTCCTATCAGGGAGTAGTCTTC
CDR3 protein: CASSPGQSYQGVVF
V gene: TRBV11-2
D gene: TRBD1
clone size: .
J gene: TRBJ2-7

CDR3 DNA: TGTGCCAGTAGTGGGGGGGGACAACTCTATGGCTACACCTTC
CDR3 protein: CASSGGGQLYGYTF
V gene: TRBV19
D gene: .
clone size: .
J gene: TRBJ1-2

CDR3 DNA: TGTGCCAGCAGCCAAACGCCCGGGCGGGGGGCAAGGGAGCAGTACTTC
CDR3 protein: CASSQTPGRGAREQYF
V gene: TRBV4-2
D gene: TRBD2
clone size: .
J gene: TRBJ2-5

CDR3 DNA: TGTGCCAGCAGCCAAGGGGGGTCGAGGCCTGAAGCTTTCTTT
CDR3 protein: CASSQGGSRPEAFF
V gene: TRBV11-3
D gene: .
clone size: .
J gene: TRBJ1-1

CDR3 DNA: TGTGCCAGTAGTAACAGGGGATACCAGCCCCAGCATTTT
CDR3 protein: CASSNRGYQPQHF
V gene: TRBV19
D gene: TRBD1
clone size: .
J gene: TRBJ1-5

CDR3 DNA: TGTGCCAGCAGCACCCTAGGGGGCGGCGGGGAGACCCAGTACTTC
CDR3 protein: CASSTLGGGGETQYF
V gene: TRBV9
D gene: TRBD1
clone size: .
J gene: TRBJ2-5